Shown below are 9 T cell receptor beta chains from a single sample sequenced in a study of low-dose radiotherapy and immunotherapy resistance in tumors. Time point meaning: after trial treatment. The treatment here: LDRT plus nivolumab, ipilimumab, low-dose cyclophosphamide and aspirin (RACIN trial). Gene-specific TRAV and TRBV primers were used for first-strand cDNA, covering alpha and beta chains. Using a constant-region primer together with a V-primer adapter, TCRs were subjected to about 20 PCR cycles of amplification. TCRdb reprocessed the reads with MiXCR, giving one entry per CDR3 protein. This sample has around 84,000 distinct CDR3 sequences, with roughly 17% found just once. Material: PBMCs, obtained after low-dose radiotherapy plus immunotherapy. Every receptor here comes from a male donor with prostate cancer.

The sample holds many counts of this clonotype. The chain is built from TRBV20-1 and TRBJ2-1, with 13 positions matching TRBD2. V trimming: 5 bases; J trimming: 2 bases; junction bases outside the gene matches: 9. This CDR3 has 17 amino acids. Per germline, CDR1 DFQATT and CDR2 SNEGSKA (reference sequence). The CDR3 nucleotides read TGCAGTGCTCAAACTAGCGGGAGGGCCGGCCCCTACAATGAGCAGTTCTTC. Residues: CSAQTSGRAGPYNEQFF.

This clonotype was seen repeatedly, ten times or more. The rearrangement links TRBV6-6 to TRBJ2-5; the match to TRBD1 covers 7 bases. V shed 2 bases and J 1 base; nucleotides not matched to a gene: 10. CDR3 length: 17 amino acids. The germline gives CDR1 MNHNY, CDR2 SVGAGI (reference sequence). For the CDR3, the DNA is TGTGCCAGCAGTTACGGACCCGGGACAGAGTTCCAAGAGACCCAGTACTTC. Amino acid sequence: CASSYGPGTEFQETQYF.

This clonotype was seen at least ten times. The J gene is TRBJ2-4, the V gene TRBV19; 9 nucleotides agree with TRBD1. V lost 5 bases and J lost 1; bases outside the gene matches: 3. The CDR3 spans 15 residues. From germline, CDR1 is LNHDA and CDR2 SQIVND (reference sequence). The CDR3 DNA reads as TGTGCCAGTAGTTCACAGGGGGCTGCCAAAAACATTCAGTACTTC. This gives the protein CASSSQGAAKNIQYF.

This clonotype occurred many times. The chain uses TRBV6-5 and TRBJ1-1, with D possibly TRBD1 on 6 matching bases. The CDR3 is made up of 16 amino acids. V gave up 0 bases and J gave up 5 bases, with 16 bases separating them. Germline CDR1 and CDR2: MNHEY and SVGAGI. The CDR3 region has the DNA TGTGCCAGCAGTTACTCGAATCCGGGGGCGAGAACTGAAGCTTTCTTT. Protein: CASSYSNPGARTEAFF.

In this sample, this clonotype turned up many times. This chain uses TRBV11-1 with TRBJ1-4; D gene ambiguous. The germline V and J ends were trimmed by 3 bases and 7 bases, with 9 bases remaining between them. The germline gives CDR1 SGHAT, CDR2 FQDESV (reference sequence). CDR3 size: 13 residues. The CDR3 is CASSLGEREKLFF. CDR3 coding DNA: TGTGCCAGCAGCTTGGGAGAACGTGAAAAACTGTTTTTT.

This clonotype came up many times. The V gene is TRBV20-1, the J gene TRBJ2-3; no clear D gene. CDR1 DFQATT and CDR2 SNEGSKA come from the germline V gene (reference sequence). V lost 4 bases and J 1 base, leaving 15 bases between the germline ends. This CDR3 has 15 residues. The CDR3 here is CSANRAERGTDTQYF. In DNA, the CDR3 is TGCAGTGCTAACCGTGCGGAGCGAGGCACAGATACGCAGTATTTT.

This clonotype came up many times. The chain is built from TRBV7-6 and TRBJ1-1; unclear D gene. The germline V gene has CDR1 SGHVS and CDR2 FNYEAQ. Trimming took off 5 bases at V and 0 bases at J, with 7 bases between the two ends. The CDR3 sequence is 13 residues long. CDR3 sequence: CASSPDLNTEAFF. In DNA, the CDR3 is TGTGCCAGCAGCCCGGACCTGAACACTGAAGCTTTCTTT. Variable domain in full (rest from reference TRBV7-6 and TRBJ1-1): GAGVSQSPRYKVTKRGQDVALRCDPISGHVSLYWYRQALGQGPEFLTYFNYEAQQDKSGLPNDRFSAERPEGSISTLTIQRTEQRDSAMYRCASSPDLNTEAFFGQGTRLTVV.

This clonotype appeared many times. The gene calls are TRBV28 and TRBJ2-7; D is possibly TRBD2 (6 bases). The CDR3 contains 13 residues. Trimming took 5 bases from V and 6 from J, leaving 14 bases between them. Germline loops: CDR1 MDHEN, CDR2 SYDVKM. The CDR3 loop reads CASSRIDGGEQYF. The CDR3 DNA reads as TGTGCCAGCAGTAGAATCGACGGGGGCGAGCAGTACTTC.

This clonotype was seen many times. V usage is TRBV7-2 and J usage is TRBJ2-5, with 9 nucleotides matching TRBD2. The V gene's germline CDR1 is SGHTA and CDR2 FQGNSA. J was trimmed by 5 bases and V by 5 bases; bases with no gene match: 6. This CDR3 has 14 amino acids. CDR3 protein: CASSPGLALETQYF. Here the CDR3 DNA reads TGTGCCAGCAGCCCGGGACTAGCTTTGGAGACCCAGTACTTC.